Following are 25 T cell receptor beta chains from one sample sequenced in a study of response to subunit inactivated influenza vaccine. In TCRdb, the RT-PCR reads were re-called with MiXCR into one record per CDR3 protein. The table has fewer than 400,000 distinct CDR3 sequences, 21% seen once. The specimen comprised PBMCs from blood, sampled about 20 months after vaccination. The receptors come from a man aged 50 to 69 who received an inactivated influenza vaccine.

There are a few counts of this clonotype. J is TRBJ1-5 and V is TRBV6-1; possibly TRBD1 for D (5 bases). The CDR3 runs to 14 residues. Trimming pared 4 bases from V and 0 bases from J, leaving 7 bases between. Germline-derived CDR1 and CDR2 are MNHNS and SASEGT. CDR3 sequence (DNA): TGTGCCAGCAGTGGGACATTTAGCAATCAGCCCCAGCATTTT. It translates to CASSGTFSNQPQHF.

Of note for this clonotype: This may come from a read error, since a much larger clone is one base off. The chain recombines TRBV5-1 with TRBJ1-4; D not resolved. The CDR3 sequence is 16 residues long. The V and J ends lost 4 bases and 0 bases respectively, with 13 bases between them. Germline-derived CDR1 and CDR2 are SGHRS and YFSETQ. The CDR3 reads CASSLWTVATNEKLFF. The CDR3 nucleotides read TGCGCCAGCAGCCTATGGACGGTGGCAACTAATGAAAAACTGTTTTTT.

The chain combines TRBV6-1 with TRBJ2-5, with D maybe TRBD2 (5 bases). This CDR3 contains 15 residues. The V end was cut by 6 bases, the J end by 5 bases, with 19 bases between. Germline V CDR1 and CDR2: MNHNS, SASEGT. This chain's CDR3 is CASRAARDSRETQYF. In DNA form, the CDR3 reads TGTGCCAGCAGAGCCGCGAGGGATTCTCGGGAGACCCAGTACTTC.

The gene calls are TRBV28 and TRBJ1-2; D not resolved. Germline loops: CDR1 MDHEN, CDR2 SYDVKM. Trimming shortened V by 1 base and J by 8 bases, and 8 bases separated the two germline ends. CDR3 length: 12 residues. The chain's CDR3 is CASSLLEYGYTF. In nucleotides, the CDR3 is TGTGCCAGCAGTTTATTGGAGTACGGCTACACCTTC.

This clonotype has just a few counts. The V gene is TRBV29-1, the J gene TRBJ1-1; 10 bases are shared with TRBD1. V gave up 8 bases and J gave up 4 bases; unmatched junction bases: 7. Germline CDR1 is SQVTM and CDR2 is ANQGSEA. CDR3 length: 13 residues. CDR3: CSSRQGAVTEAFF. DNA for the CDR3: TGCAGCTCAAGACAGGGGGCGGTCACTGAAGCTTTCTTT.

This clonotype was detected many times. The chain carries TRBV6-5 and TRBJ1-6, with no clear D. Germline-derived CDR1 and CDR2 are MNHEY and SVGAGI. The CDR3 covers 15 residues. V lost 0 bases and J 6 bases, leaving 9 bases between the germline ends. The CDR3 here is CASSYSRPTNSPLHF. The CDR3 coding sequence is TGTGCCAGCAGTTACTCGAGACCGACTAATTCACCCCTCCACTTT.

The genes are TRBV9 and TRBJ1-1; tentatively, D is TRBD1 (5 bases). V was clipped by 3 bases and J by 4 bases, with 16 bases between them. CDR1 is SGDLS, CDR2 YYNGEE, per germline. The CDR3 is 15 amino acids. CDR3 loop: CASSAPGILGTEAFF. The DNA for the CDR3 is TGTGCCAGCAGCGCGCCAGGGATTTTAGGCACTGAAGCTTTCTTT.

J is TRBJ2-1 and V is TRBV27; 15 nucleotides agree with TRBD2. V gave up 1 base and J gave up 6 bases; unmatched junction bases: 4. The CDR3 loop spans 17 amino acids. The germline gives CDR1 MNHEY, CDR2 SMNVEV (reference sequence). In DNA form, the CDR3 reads TGTGCCAGCAGTTTATTAGGACTAGCGGGAGGGCCCAATGAGCAGTTCTTC. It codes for CASSLLGLAGGPNEQFF.

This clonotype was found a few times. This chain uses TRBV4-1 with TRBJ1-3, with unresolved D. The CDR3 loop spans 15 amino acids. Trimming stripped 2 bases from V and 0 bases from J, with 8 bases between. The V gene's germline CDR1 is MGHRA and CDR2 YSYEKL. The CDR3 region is CASSQTHYSGNTIYF. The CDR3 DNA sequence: TGCGCCAGCAGCCAAACACACTACTCTGGAAACACCATATATTTT.

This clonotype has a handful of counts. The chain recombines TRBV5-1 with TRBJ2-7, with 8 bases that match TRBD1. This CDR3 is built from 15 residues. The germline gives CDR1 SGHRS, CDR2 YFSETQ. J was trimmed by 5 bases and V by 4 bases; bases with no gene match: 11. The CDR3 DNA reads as TGCGCCAGCAGCGCTGGACCGGGACAGGTTAACGAGCAGTACTTC. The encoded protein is CASSAGPGQVNEQYF.

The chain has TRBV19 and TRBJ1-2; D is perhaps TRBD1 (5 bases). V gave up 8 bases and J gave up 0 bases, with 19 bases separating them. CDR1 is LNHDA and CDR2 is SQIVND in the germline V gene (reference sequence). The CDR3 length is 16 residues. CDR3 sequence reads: CASQRKGAGTNYGYTF. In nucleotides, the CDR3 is TGTGCCAGTCAGAGGAAAGGGGCTGGCACTAACTATGGCTACACCTTC.

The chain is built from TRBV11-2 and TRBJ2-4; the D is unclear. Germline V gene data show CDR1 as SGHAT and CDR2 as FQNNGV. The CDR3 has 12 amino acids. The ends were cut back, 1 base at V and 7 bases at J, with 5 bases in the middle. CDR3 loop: CASSLAGNIQYF. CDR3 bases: TGTGCCAGCAGCTTAGCCGGGAACATTCAGTACTTC.

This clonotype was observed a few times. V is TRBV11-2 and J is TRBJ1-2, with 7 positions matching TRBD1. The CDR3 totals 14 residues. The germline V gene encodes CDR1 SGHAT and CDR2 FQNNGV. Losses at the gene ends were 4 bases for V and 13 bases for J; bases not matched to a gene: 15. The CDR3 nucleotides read TGTGCCAGCAGCTCCCAACGGGACAGTCATCCGTGCACCTTC. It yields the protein CASSSQRDSHPCTF. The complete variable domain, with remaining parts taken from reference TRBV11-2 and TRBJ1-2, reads EAGVAQSPRYKIIEKRQSVAFWCNPISGHATLYWYQQILGQGPKLLIQFQNNGVVDDSQLPKDRFSAERLKGVDSTLKIQPAKLEDSAVYLCASSSQRDSHPCTFGSGTRLTVV.

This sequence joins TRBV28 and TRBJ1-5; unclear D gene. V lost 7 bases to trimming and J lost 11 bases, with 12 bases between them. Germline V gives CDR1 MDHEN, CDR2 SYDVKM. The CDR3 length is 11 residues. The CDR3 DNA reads TGTGCCAGCACCGCTGGCCAAGCCCAGCATTTT. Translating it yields CASTAGQAQHF.

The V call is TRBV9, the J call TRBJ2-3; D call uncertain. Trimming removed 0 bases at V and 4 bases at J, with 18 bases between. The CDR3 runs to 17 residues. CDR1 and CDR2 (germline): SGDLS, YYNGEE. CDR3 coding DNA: TGTGCCAGCAGCGTAGATAAGTACAGCCAATACGCAGATACGCAGTATTTT. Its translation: CASSVDKYSQYADTQYF.

CDR3 amino acids: CASRSAGNTIYF. The CDR3 DNA reads as TGTGCCAGCAGGTCAGCTGGAAACACCATATATTTT. V is TRBV12-3 or TRBV12-4 and J is TRBJ1-3; no clear D gene. The CDR3 totals 12 residues. The V end was cut by 6 bases, the J end by 2 bases, with 5 bases between.

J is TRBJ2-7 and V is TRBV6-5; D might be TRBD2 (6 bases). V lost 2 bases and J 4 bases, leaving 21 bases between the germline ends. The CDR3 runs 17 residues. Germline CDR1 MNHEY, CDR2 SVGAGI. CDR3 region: CASSYTAFGSKDYEQYF. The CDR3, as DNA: TGTGCCAGCAGTTACACGGCGTTCGGGAGCAAGGATTACGAGCAGTACTTC.

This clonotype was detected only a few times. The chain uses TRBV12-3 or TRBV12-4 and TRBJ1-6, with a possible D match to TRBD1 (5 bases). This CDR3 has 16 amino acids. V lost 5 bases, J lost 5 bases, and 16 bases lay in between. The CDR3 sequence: CASSSSRRGDNSPLHF. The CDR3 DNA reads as TGTGCCAGCAGTAGCTCGCGGAGGGGAGATAATTCACCCCTCCACTTT.

DNA of the CDR3: TGTGCCAGCATGCTAGCGGGGGGTCGGACCGGGGAGCTGTTTTTT. Encoded protein: CASMLAGGRTGELFF. V and J are TRBV7-9 and TRBJ2-2; 11 bases match TRBD2. Trimming at V came to 7 bases and at J to 5 bases, leaving 6 bases not matched to a gene. This CDR3 contains 15 residues. The V gene's germline CDR1 is SEHNR and CDR2 FQNEAQ (reference sequence). Supplemented by reference TRBV7-9 and TRBJ2-2, the full variable domain reads DTGVSQNPRHKITKRGQNVTFRCDPISEHNRLYWYRQTLGQGPEFLTYFQNEAQLEKSRLLSDRFSAERPKGSFSTLEIQRTEQGDSAMYLCASMLAGGRTGELFFGEGSRLTVL.

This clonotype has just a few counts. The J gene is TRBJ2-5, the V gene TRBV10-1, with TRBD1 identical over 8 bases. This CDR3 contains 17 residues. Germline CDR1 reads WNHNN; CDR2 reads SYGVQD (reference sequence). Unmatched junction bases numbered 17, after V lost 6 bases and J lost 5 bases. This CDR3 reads CASSEKTRDRFMETQYF. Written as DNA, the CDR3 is TGCGCCAGCAGCGAGAAGACCCGGGACAGGTTTATGGAGACCCAGTACTTC.

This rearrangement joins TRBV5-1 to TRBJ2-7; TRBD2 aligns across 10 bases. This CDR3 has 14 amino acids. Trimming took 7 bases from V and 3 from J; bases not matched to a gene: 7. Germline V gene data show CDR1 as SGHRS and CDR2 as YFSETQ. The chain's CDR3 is CASQGASGGYEQYF. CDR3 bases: TGCGCCAGCCAGGGAGCTAGCGGGGGCTACGAGCAGTACTTC.

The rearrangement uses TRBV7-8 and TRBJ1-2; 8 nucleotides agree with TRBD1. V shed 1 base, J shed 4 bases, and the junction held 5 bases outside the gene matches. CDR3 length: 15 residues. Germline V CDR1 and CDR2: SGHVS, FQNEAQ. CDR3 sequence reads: CASSLERDRTYGYTF. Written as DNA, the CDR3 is TGTGCCAGCAGCTTAGAGAGGGACAGGACCTATGGCTACACCTTC.

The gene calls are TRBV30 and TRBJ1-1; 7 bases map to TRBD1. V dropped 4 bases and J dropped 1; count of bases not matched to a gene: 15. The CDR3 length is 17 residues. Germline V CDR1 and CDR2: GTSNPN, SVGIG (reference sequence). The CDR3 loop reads CAWTPRQGRRANTEAFF. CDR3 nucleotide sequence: TGTGCCTGGACCCCCCGACAGGGTAGGCGGGCGAACACTGAAGCTTTCTTT.

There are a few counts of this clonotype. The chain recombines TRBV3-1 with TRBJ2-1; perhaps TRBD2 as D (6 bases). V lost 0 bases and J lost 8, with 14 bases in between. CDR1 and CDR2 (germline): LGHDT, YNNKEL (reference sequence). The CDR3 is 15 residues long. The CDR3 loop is CASSQDRLALYEQFF. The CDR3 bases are TGTGCCAGCAGCCAAGATCGGCTAGCGCTATATGAGCAGTTCTTC.

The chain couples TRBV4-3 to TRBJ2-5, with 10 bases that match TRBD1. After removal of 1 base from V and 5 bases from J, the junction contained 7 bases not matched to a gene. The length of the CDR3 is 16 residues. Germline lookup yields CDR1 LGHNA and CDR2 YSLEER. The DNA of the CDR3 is TGCGCCAGCAGCCAAGTGTCGGGGACAGGGGTGGAGACCCAGTACTTC. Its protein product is CASSQVSGTGVETQYF.